This passage covers 27 T cell receptor beta chains from one sample sequenced in a study of shared clonotypes between healthy human individuals. Some clones are missing from TCRdb's copy, which holds only in-frame ones; the method was immunoSEQ multiplex PCR. Of a few million clones detected, just under 95% appear once; the ten largest clones hold roughly 1.7%. Terminally differentiated effector memory CD45RA+ cells were excluded from the naive CD8 cells, which were CD45RO-negative and positively selected for CCR7. Input material: naive CD8+ T cells from PBMCs. These receptors were collected from a man aged 18 to 30 in good health. Some clones in this sample may be carry-over from other donors' samples.

The chain joins TRBV27 to TRBJ2-7; 8 bases are shared with TRBD2. After removal of 0 bases from V and 5 bases from J, the junction contained 12 bases not matched to a gene. Germline-derived CDR1 and CDR2 are MNHEY and SMNVEV (reference sequence). The CDR3 sequence is 17 residues long. CDR3 loop: CASSLSGGEGTRNEQYF. DNA of the CDR3: TGTGCCAGCAGTTTATCAGGTGGTGAGGGGACTAGGAACGAGCAGTACTTC.

V gene TRBV6-5 combines with J gene TRBJ2-1, with D perhaps TRBD1 (5 bases). V lost 2 bases and J lost 7, with 12 bases in between. This CDR3 has 14 amino acids. The V gene's germline CDR1 is MNHEY and CDR2 SVGAGI. The CDR3 bases are TGTGCCAGCAGTTACCGGAGACCAGGGAATGAGCAGTTCTTC. Its translation: CASSYRRPGNEQFF.

The rearrangement uses TRBV7-3 and TRBJ2-3; 7 nucleotides agree with TRBD2. Germline V lookup: CDR1 SGHTA, CDR2 FQGTGA. This CDR3 contains 15 residues. V trimming: 5 bases; J trimming: 1 base; junction bases outside the gene matches: 6. The CDR3 DNA reads TGTGCCAGCAGCCCCAATCTAGCGGGCACAGATACGCAGTATTTT. Protein product: CASSPNLAGTDTQYF.

This clone has only a few counts. The chain carries TRBV7-9 and TRBJ2-2; D is perhaps TRBD2 (6 bases). This CDR3 has 16 amino acids. Germline CDR1 SEHNR, CDR2 FQNEAQ (reference sequence). Trimming removed 7 bases at V and 2 bases at J, with 17 bases between. CDR3 sequence (DNA): TGTGCCAGCACCACGGGATCCGCGGGAAACACCGGGGAGCTGTTTTTT. It encodes CASTTGSAGNTGELFF.

V usage is TRBV9 and J usage is TRBJ1-2, with D uncertain. V shed 2 bases and J shed 4 bases, with 15 bases lying between them. CDR3 length equals 15 residues. Germline-derived CDR1 and CDR2 are SGDLS and YYNGEE. CDR3 loop: CASSVGPPAGYGYTF. CDR3 nucleotide sequence: TGTGCCAGCAGCGTCGGACCCCCAGCGGGCTATGGCTACACCTTC.

This clone was found a few times. The rearrangement uses TRBV7-3 and TRBJ2-7; TRBD1 aligns across 7 bases. Germline CDR1 reads SGHTA; CDR2 reads FQGTGA. After removal of 5 bases from V and 2 bases from J, the junction contained 12 bases not matched to a gene. There are 16 residues in the CDR3. CDR3 nucleotides: TGTGCCAGCAGCCCGAGCCAAGGGGACAGAGCCTACGAGCAGTACTTC. Translation gives CASSPSQGDRAYEQYF.

The chain combines TRBV30 with TRBJ2-1, with D perhaps matching TRBD2 (5 bases). The germline V gene has CDR1 GTSNPN and CDR2 SVGIG (reference sequence). The CDR3 has 15 residues. Between the trimmed V and J ends, which lost 2 bases and 3 bases, there was a span of 14 bases. CDR3 region: CAWSSIDEGYNEQFF. CDR3 nucleotides: TGTGCCTGGAGTTCCATAGACGAGGGCTACAATGAGCAGTTCTTC. Using reference TRBV30 and TRBJ2-1 for the parts outside the CDR3, the full variable domain is SQTIHQWPATLVQPVGSPLSLECTVEGTSNPNLYWYRQAAGRGLQLLFYSVGIGQISSEVPQNLSASRPQDRQFILSSKKLLLSDSGFYLCAWSSIDEGYNEQFFGPGTRLTVL.

The chain links TRBV28 to TRBJ2-1, with a possible D match to TRBD2 (5 bases). The CDR3 length is 14 residues. The germline V gene encodes CDR1 MDHEN and CDR2 SYDVKM. V lost 1 base, J lost 8 bases, and 12 bases lay in between. The CDR3 reads CASSLSGRGHEQFF. The CDR3 coding sequence is TGTGCCAGCAGTTTATCCGGCAGAGGGCATGAGCAGTTCTTC.

This rearrangement joins TRBV15 to TRBJ1-1; TRBD1 is a possible D gene (5 bases). This CDR3 is built from 18 residues. CDR1 is LNHNV, CDR2 YYDKDF, per germline (reference sequence). The ends were cut back, 0 bases at V and 5 bases at J, with 22 bases in the middle. DNA of the CDR3: TGTGCCACCAGCAGAGATCAAGGTAGTCGGGGCCTCTGGACTGAAGCTTTCTTT. It is translated as CATSRDQGSRGLWTEAFF.

This chain joins TRBV27 and TRBJ2-3; 9 bases fit TRBD1. Germline V gene data show CDR1 as MNHEY and CDR2 as SMNVEV (reference sequence). This CDR3 region has 15 residues. V lost 5 bases to trimming and J lost 2 bases; unmatched junction nucleotides: 5. The CDR3 DNA sequence: TGTGCCAGCAGTCTCGACAGGGGGTTCACAGATACGCAGTATTTT. Translated, it gives CASSLDRGFTDTQYF.

The J gene is TRBJ1-6, the V gene TRBV5-1; D is ambiguous. The CDR3 has 14 residues. Germline CDR1 reads SGHRS; CDR2 reads YFSETQ. V dropped 5 bases and J dropped 8 bases, with 14 bases sitting between them. DNA of the CDR3: TGCGCCAGCAGGCCGGGCCCAGCGGATTCACCCCTCCACTTT. Amino acids: CASRPGPADSPLHF. The full variable domain, completed using reference TRBV5-1 and TRBJ1-6, is KAGVTQTPRYLIKTRGQQVTLSCSPISGHRSVSWYQQTPGQGLQFLFEYFSETQRNKGNFPGRFSGRQFSNSRSEMNVSTLELGDSALYLCASRPGPADSPLHFGNGTRLTVT.

This clone was seen a single time. The chain combines TRBV15 with TRBJ2-1; D not resolved. V was shortened by 3 bases and J by 5 bases, with 11 bases between the two germline ends. Germline values: CDR1 LNHNV, CDR2 YYDKDF (reference sequence). CDR3 length equals 14 residues. CDR3 amino acids: CATSSPPADNEQFF. CDR3 nucleotides: TGTGCCACCAGCAGCCCTCCGGCAGACAATGAGCAGTTCTTC.

The chain has TRBV15 and TRBJ1-2; a possible D gene is TRBD1 (5 bases). Trimming took off 11 bases at V and 2 bases at J, with 18 bases between the two ends. CDR1 LNHNV and CDR2 YYDKDF come from the germline V gene (reference sequence). This CDR3 is built from 14 residues. The CDR3 DNA reads TGTGCCTGGAGATATGGGACCGGCAACTATGGCTACACCTTC. It translates to CAWRYGTGNYGYTF. Looking up the rest from reference TRBV15 and TRBJ1-2 gives the full variable domain: DAMVIQNPRYQVTQFGKPVTLSCSQTLNHNVMYWYQQKSSQAPKLLFHYYDKDFNNEADTPDNFQSRRPNTSFCFLDIRSPGLGDTAMYLCAWRYGTGNYGYTFGSGTRLTVV.

This clone appeared a single time. The V gene is TRBV2, the J gene TRBJ2-7; TRBD1 matches at 9 bases. This CDR3 is built from 15 residues. The V gene's germline CDR1 is SNHLY and CDR2 FYNNEI. The J segment lost 7 bases and the V segment lost 7 bases, leaving 14 bases of the junction unmatched. The CDR3, as DNA: TGTGCCAGCAAGCCACGGGACAGGGAATTGCGGGAGCAGTACTTC. This sequence encodes CASKPRDRELREQYF.

This chain links TRBV6-5 with TRBJ2-7; D is perhaps TRBD2 (5 bases). The CDR3 totals 15 residues. V was trimmed by 0 bases and J by 5 bases, leaving 14 bases between them. Germline CDR1 MNHEY, CDR2 SVGAGI. The DNA of the CDR3 is TGTGCCAGCAGTTACTCTTCCGAAGACTACAACGAGCAGTACTTC. Its translation: CASSYSSEDYNEQYF.

The chain carries TRBV27 and TRBJ2-1; no clear D. Germline CDR1 reads MNHEY; CDR2 reads SMNVEV (reference sequence). CDR3 length equals 16 residues. Trimming took off 3 bases at V and 3 bases at J, with 15 bases between the two ends. The CDR3 protein is CASSFSLGPRYNEQFF. CDR3 DNA sequence: TGTGCCAGCAGTTTTTCCTTAGGTCCCCGCTACAATGAGCAGTTCTTC.

V usage is TRBV4-1 and J usage is TRBJ2-5; no clear D gene. Germline assignment: CDR1 MGHRA and CDR2 YSYEKL. CDR3 length equals 15 residues. V was pared by 4 bases and J by 3 bases, with 15 bases between. The CDR3 DNA reads as TGCGCCAGCAGCCCCGTCGGTCCACACGAAGAGACCCAGTACTTC. Protein sequence: CASSPVGPHEETQYF.

The V call is TRBV9, the J call TRBJ2-7; 10 positions match TRBD2. Germline CDR1 and CDR2: SGDLS and YYNGEE. Losses at the gene ends were 3 bases for V and 5 bases for J; bases not matched to a gene: 8. The CDR3 covers 15 residues. CDR3: CASSAPVAGGDEQYF. Here the CDR3 DNA reads TGTGCCAGCAGCGCCCCGGTAGCGGGAGGAGACGAGCAGTACTTC.

V is TRBV4-3 and J is TRBJ2-1, with TRBD2 matching 13 bases. The germline gives CDR1 LGHNA, CDR2 YSLEER. The CDR3 has 14 residues. The V gene end was trimmed by 7 bases and the J gene end by 6 bases; junction bases not matched to a gene: 3. The chain's CDR3 is CASKRTSGSNEQFF. In nucleotides, the CDR3 is TGCGCCAGCAAAAGGACTAGCGGGAGCAATGAGCAGTTCTTC.

This clone has just one count. This chain links TRBV4-3 with TRBJ1-1, with TRBD1 identical over 10 bases. Germline values: CDR1 LGHNA, CDR2 YSLEER. CDR3 length equals 16 residues. The V gene end was trimmed by 4 bases and the J gene end by 3 bases; junction bases not matched to a gene: 8. CDR3 loop: CASSLGTGAHYTEAFF. In DNA, the CDR3 is TGCGCCAGCAGCCTCGGGACAGGGGCCCATTACACTGAAGCTTTCTTT.

The V and J genes are TRBV11-2 and TRBJ2-7; TRBD2 is a possible D gene (5 bases). The ends were cut back, 1 base at V and 6 bases at J, with 10 bases in the middle. There are 13 residues in the CDR3. Germline V gene data show CDR1 as SGHAT and CDR2 as FQNNGV. The CDR3 loop is CASSLGGGSEQYF. The CDR3 bases are TGTGCCAGCAGCTTAGGGGGTGGGAGCGAGCAGTACTTC. Filled out from reference TRBV11-2 and TRBJ2-7, the complete variable domain reads EAGVAQSPRYKIIEKRQSVAFWCNPISGHATLYWYQQILGQGPKLLIQFQNNGVVDDSQLPKDRFSAERLKGVDSTLKIQPAKLEDSAVYLCASSLGGGSEQYFGPGTRLTVT.

The genes are TRBV7-8 and TRBJ2-1; D might be TRBD1 or TRBD2, each matching 6 bases. Germline V gene data show CDR1 as SGHVS and CDR2 as FQNEAQ. With 3 bases removed from V and 7 bases from J, the gap between germline ends came to 10 bases. The CDR3 loop spans 13 amino acids. CDR3 protein: CASSFGGGNEQFF. In nucleotides, the CDR3 is TGTGCCAGCAGCTTCGGGGGCGGTAATGAGCAGTTCTTC.

This clone was observed a single time. The CDR3 sequence is CASSFSGAQETQYF. The CDR3 nucleotides read TGTGCCAGCAGTTTTTCCGGAGCCCAAGAGACCCAGTACTTC. The chain has TRBV27 and TRBJ2-5; D gene ambiguous. V lost 3 bases and J lost 1, with 9 bases in between. CDR3 length: 14 residues. Looked up from germline, CDR1 is MNHEY and CDR2 is SMNVEV (reference sequence).

V gene TRBV28 combines with J gene TRBJ1-1, with 8 bases aligning to TRBD1. The CDR3 has 20 residues. Germline trimming cut 3 bases from V and 1 base from J; bases unmatched to any gene: 19. Germline V gives CDR1 MDHEN, CDR2 SYDVKM. Here the CDR3 reads CASSLKPSRQGQEGNTEAFF. The DNA for the CDR3 is TGTGCCAGCAGTTTGAAACCTTCTAGACAGGGACAGGAGGGGAACACTGAAGCTTTCTTT. The full variable domain, with the rest looked up from reference TRBV28 and TRBJ1-1, is DVKVTQSSRYLVKRTGEKVFLECVQDMDHENMFWYRQDPGLGLRLIYFSYDVKMKEKGDIPEGYSVSREKKERFSLILESASTNQTSMYLCASSLKPSRQGQEGNTEAFFGQGTRLTVV.

The chain couples TRBV27 to TRBJ2-1, with D tentatively TRBD1 or TRBD2 (5 bases each). The ends were cut back, 3 bases at V and 7 bases at J, with 13 bases in the middle. Germline V CDR1 and CDR2: MNHEY, SMNVEV (reference sequence). The length of the CDR3 is 14 residues. In DNA, the CDR3 is TGTGCCAGCAGTTTCTGGCAGGGCGGGAATGAGCAGTTCTTC. The encoded protein is CASSFWQGGNEQFF.

The chain has TRBV14 and TRBJ2-7; possibly TRBD1 for D (5 bases). Per germline, CDR1 SGHDN and CDR2 FVKESK. The CDR3 has 14 residues. The ends were cut back, 2 bases at V and 2 bases at J, with 10 bases in the middle. In nucleotides, the CDR3 is TGTGCCAGCAGCCAATGGGGCAAGACCTACGAGCAGTACTTC. The encoded protein is CASSQWGKTYEQYF.

V and J are TRBV29-1 and TRBJ2-7; TRBD1 aligns across 8 bases. Losses at the gene ends were 7 bases for V and 4 bases for J; bases not matched to a gene: 12. The CDR3 sequence is 14 residues long. CDR1 and CDR2 from the germline V gene are SQVTM and ANQGSEA. In nucleotides, the CDR3 is TGCAGCGCCCCAAGGACAGGGTTGAGATACGAGCAGTACTTC. Protein product: CSAPRTGLRYEQYF.